This TCR beta chain was identified in a study of control samples from healthy donors and cancer patients. The CDR3 runs to 15 residues. Trimming removed 4 bases at V and 4 bases at J, with 15 bases between. Germline values: CDR1 SGDLS, CDR2 YYNGEE. TCRdb's copy holds only in-frame clones and misses some; the assay was immunoSEQ multiplex PCR. The table records more than 50,000 clones, approximately 85% of them present only once. The TCR sequence derives from a man aged 40-49 years in good health. The chain employs TRBV9 and TRBJ2-1; no reliable D call. The specimen sequenced was blood. CDR3 nucleotide sequence: TGTGCCAGCAGCCGAGAGCCTACAGAATACAATGAGCAGTTCTTC. This sequence encodes CASSREPTEYNEQFF. Looking up the rest from reference TRBV9 and TRBJ2-1 gives the full variable domain: DSGVTQTPKHLITATGQRVTLRCSPRSGDLSVYWYQQSLDQGLQFLIQYYNGEERAKGNILERFSAQQFPDLHSELNLSSLELGDSALYFCASSREPTEYNEQFFGPGTRLTVL.